The present T cell receptor (beta chain) was sequenced within a study of CD8+ T cells in alopecia areata. The study, taken as a whole, reports: Normal scalp had lower clonality than lesional scalp, with alopecia totalis/universalis lesions showing this most strongly.

A note on this clone: Its antigen is unidentified.

Isolated RNA was reverse transcribed into cDNA used as the sequencing template. TCRdb's table, derived via immunoSEQ multiplex PCR, lists solely in-frame clones and lacks some. The table has about 200,000 clones, just over 55% seen once; the top ten hold around 5%. Sample: CD8+ T cells sorted from blood. The TCR originated in a human donor in good health.

Written as DNA, the CDR3 is TGTGCCAGCAGTTCCTCCGGGGGGGCAAAGCAGTTCTTC. This codes for CASSSSGGAKQFF. This chain links TRBV27 with TRBJ2-1, with TRBD2 identical over 8 bases. The J segment lost 11 bases and the V segment lost 4 bases, leaving 7 bases of the junction unmatched. The germline V gene has CDR1 MNHEY and CDR2 SMNVEV (reference sequence). CDR3 length equals 13 residues.